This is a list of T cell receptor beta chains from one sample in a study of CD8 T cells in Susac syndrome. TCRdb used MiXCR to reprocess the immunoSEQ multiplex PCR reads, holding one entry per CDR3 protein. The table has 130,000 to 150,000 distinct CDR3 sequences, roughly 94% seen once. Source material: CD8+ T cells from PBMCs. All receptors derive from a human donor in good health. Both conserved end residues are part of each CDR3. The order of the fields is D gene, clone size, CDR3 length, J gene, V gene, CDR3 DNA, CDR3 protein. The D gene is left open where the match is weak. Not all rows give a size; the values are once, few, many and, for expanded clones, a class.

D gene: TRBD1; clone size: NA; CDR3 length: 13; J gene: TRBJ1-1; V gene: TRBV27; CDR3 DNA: TGTGCCAGCTACAGGACAGGGAGCACTGAAGCTTTCTTT; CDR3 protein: CASYRTGSTEAFF
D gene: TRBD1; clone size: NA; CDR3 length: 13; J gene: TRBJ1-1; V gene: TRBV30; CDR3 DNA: TGTGCCTTCGATCTTCCGGGACAGGGTTTTGCTTTCTTT; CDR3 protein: CAFDLPGQGFAFF
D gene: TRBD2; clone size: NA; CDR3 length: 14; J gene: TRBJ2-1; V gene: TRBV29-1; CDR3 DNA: TGCAGCGTTGAAGGAACGGGAGGTTGGGATGAGCAGTTCTTC; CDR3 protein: CSVEGTGGWDEQFF
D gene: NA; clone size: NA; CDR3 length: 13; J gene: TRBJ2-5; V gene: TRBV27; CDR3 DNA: TGTGCCAGCAGAAAGGGGTCCCAAGAGACCCAGTACTTC; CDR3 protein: CASRKGSQETQYF
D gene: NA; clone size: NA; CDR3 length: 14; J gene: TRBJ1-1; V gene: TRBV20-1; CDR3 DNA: TGCAGTGCTAGAGATTCAGGGGTGAACACTGAAGCTTTCTTT; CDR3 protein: CSARDSGVNTEAFF
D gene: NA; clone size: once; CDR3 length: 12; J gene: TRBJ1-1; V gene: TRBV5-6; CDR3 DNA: TGTGCCAGCAGCTTCTCGACGGCTGAAGCTTTCTTT; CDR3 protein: CASSFSTAEAFF
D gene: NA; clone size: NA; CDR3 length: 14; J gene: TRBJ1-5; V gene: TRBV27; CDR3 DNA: TGTGCCAGCAGTTTAGCGGGGGGCAAGCAGCCCCAGCATTTT; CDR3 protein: CASSLAGGKQPQHF
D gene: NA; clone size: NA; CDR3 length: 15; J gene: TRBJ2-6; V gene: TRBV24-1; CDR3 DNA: TGTGCCACCAGTGAGGAGGGGGTCGGGGCCAACGTCCTGACTTTC; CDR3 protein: CATSEEGVGANVLTF
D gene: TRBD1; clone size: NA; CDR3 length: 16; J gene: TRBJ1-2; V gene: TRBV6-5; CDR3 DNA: TGTGCCAGCAGTTACTCGATAAGACAGGGGGCTTCGGGCTACACCTTC; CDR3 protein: CASSYSIRQGASGYTF
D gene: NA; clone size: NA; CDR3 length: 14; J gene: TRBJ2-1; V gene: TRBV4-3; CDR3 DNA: TGCGCCAGCAGCCGGGTGAGGGACTACAATGAGCAGTTCTTC; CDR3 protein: CASSRVRDYNEQFF
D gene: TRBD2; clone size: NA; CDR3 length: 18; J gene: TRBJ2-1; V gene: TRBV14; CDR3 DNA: TGTGCCAGCAGCCAAGACTGGACTAGCGCTTGGTCCTACAATGAGCAGTTCTTC; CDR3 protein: CASSQDWTSAWSYNEQFF
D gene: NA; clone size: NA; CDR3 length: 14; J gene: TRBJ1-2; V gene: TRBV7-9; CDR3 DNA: TGTGCCAGCAGCTTCGGTGTTGGGGGAGATGGCTACACCTTC; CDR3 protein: CASSFGVGGDGYTF
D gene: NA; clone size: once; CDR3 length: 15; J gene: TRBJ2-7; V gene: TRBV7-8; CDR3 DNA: TGTGCCAGCAGCTTCTCCGAGACTATTTACTACGAGCAGTACTTC; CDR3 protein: CASSFSETIYYEQYF